The rows below give T cell receptor beta chains drawn from one sample of a study of siplizumab effects on memory and regulatory T cells. The table came from immunoSEQ multiplex PCR; TCRdb's copy has only in-frame clones and leaves some out. The repertoire consists of about 100,000 clones, with about 91% occurring once and the leading ten covering just over 2.5%. The material sequenced was CD4+ T cells sorted from blood. Receptors were obtained from a human donor in good health. Some clones in this sample may be carry-over from other donors' samples. Both conserved end residues are part of each CDR3. D genes are given only for firm matches. Where a row states a size, it is once, few, many or the class of an expanded clone; other rows omit it.

>NA|TRBJ2-3|TRBV7-2|NA
CASSLGGHTDTQYF
TGTGCCAGCAGCTTAGGTGGCCACACAGATACGCAGTATTTT
>NA|TRBJ1-2|TRBV30|NA
CAWSVPNYGYTF
TGTGCCTGGAGTGTACCTAACTATGGCTACACCTTC
>once|TRBJ2-7|TRBV30|NA
CAWSPGTYEQYF
TGTGCCTGGAGTCCCGGGACCTACGAGCAGTACTTC
>few|TRBJ2-7|TRBV10-3|TRBD1
CAIKQGDFYEQYF
TGTGCCATCAAGCAGGGGGATTTTTACGAGCAGTACTTC
>NA|TRBJ1-1|TRBV12-5|NA
CASGSGPLSDTEAFF
TGTGCTAGTGGTTCGGGACCCTTATCCGACACTGAAGCTTTCTTT
>NA|TRBJ2-7|TRBV18|TRBD1
CASSPLVTGVVEQYF
TGTGCCAGCTCACCACTGGTGACAGGGGTGGTCGAGCAGTACTTC
>NA|TRBJ1-2|TRBV29-1|NA
CSVEHQHYGYTF
TGCAGCGTTGAACATCAGCACTATGGCTACACCTTC
>NA|TRBJ2-7|TRBV29-1|TRBD2
CSVEGVAGGYEQYF
TGCAGCGTTGAAGGGGTAGCGGGGGGCTACGAGCAGTACTTC
>NA|TRBJ2-7|TRBV7-8|NA
CASSTYSGAWYEQYF
TGTGCCAGCAGCACATATTCGGGGGCGTGGTACGAGCAGTACTTC
>NA|TRBJ2-3|TRBV28|TRBD1
CASSLSGGFRDTQYF
TGTGCCAGCAGTTTATCAGGGGGCTTTAGAGATACGCAGTATTTT
>once|TRBJ1-3|TRBV19|NA
CASSTVNSGNTIYF
TGTGCCAGTAGCACAGTCAACTCTGGAAACACCATATATTTT
>once|TRBJ2-7|TRBV7-8|TRBD2
CASSLQGASGRSWEQYF
TGTGCCAGCAGCCTCCAGGGTGCTAGCGGGAGGTCCTGGGAGCAGTACTTC
>NA|TRBJ2-7|TRBV18|NA
CASSPLDRDHEQYF
TGTGCCAGCTCACCTCTAGACCGAGACCACGAGCAGTACTTC
>NA|TRBJ1-5|TRBV19|NA
CASSAIPGRGNQPQHF
TGTGCCAGTAGTGCCATACCTGGAAGGGGCAATCAGCCCCAGCATTTT
>NA|TRBJ1-5|TRBV2|NA
CASSDLVTGGRQPQHF
TGTGCCAGCAGTGATCTCGTGACGGGGGGGCGGCAGCCCCAGCATTTT
>NA|TRBJ2-7|TRBV6-1|NA
CASSAEPLREQYF
TGTGCCAGCTCTGCGGAGCCCCTTCGCGAGCAGTACTTC
>NA|TRBJ2-3|TRBV5-4|TRBD2
CASSLPRKTSGRADTQYF
TGTGCCAGCAGCTTGCCTCGAAAAACTAGCGGGAGGGCCGATACGCAGTATTTT
>NA|TRBJ2-3|TRBV28|NA
CASSPPTGVGIDTQYF
TGTGCCAGCAGTCCTCCGACTGGAGTCGGGATAGATACGCAGTATTTT
>NA|TRBJ1-2|TRBV19|NA
CASSIRDRTNYGYTF
TGTGCCAGTAGTATCAGGGACCGTACAAACTATGGCTACACCTTC
>NA|TRBJ2-1|TRBV19|TRBD2
CASSIGPSGGGYNEQFF
TGTGCCAGTAGTATAGGCCCCTCAGGCGGGGGATACAATGAGCAGTTCTTC
>NA|TRBJ2-1|TRBV11-3|NA
CASSSGPQSGPSEQFF
TGTGCCAGCAGCTCCGGGCCTCAGAGCGGACCGTCCGAGCAGTTCTTC
>once|TRBJ2-2|TRBV9|NA
CASNEAGASTGELFF
TGTGCCAGCAACGAGGCAGGGGCTAGCACCGGGGAGCTGTTTTTT
>NA|TRBJ2-7|TRBV18|TRBD2
CASSEGAGGYEQYF
TGTGCCAGCTCAGAAGGGGCGGGAGGTTACGAGCAGTACTTC
>NA|TRBJ2-3|TRBV21-1|NA
CASSRTEYF
TGTGCCAGCAGCCGAACGGAGTATTTT
>NA|TRBJ2-1|TRBV7-8|NA
CASSPQLGVGYNEQFF
TGTGCCAGCAGCCCCCAACTAGGGGTCGGCTACAATGAGCAGTTCTTC
>NA|TRBJ2-5|TRBV6-5|NA
CASSFRGETQYF
TGTGCCAGCAGCTTTCGGGGGGAGACCCAGTACTTC
>NA|TRBJ1-5|TRBV19|NA
CASSIGGFPINQPQHF
TGTGCCAGTAGTATAGGGGGGTTTCCAATCAATCAGCCCCAGCATTTT
>once|TRBJ1-4|TRBV7-9|TRBD1
CASSTGQATNEKLFF
TGTGCCAGCAGCACAGGACAGGCAACTAATGAAAAACTGTTTTTT
>NA|TRBJ2-1|TRBV7-3|TRBD2
CASSQLAGSNNEQFF
TGTGCCAGCAGTCAACTAGCGGGAAGTAACAATGAGCAGTTCTTC
>NA|TRBJ1-3|TRBV9|NA
CASSANQGPGNTIYF
TGTGCCAGCAGCGCCAATCAGGGACCTGGAAACACCATATATTTT
>NA|TRBJ2-5|TRBV5-6|NA
CASSRKRVQETQYF
TGTGCCAGCAGCAGAAAGAGGGTACAAGAGACCCAGTACTTC
>NA|TRBJ2-3|TRBV23-1|TRBD1
CASSPTGGDTQYF
TGCGCCAGCAGTCCAACAGGGGGAGATACGCAGTATTTT
>NA|TRBJ2-3|TRBV10-3|TRBD2
CAISESAFGRASTDTQYF
TGTGCCATCAGTGAGTCGGCTTTCGGGAGGGCTAGCACAGATACGCAGTATTTT
>NA|TRBJ1-2|TRBV7-9|NA
CASSMAGGGYGYTF
TGTGCCAGCAGCATGGCTGGGGGCGGTTATGGCTACACCTTC
>NA|TRBJ2-7|TRBV7-8|NA
CASSLVRTAYEQYF
TGTGCCAGCAGCTTAGTGCGGACAGCCTACGAGCAGTACTTC
>NA|TRBJ1-1|TRBV6-5|NA
CASRESGRKTEAFF
TGTGCCAGCAGAGAATCCGGAAGAAAGACTGAAGCTTTCTTT